Listed here are 16 T cell receptor beta chains from one sample, sequenced in a study of blood T cell repertoires in COVID-19. TCRdb's copy holds only in-frame clones and misses some; the assay was immunoSEQ multiplex PCR. The sample lists hundreds of thousands of clones, 80% seen once, with approximately 4.3% in the top ten. Sequenced input: PBMCs or T cells enriched from blood (not recorded which). The receptors stem from a man aged 25 to 40 with acute COVID-19.

The chain is built from TRBV30 and TRBJ1-5, with D tentatively TRBD1 (5 bases). Germline V gene lookup returns CDR1 GTSNPN and CDR2 SVGIG (reference sequence). This CDR3 region has 15 residues. The V end was cut by 0 bases, the J end by 0 bases, with 9 bases between. CDR3 loop: CAWSVGDYSNQPQHF. Here the CDR3 DNA reads TGTGCCTGGAGTGTAGGGGATTATAGCAATCAGCCCCAGCATTTT.

V is TRBV20-1 and J is TRBJ1-6; TRBD1 might be the D (5 bases). V was trimmed by 3 bases and J by 4 bases, leaving 13 bases between them. CDR3 size: 15 residues. CDR1 is DFQATT and CDR2 is SNEGSKA in the germline V gene (reference sequence). The CDR3 is CSASVSRVYNSPLHF. CDR3 nucleotide sequence: TGCAGTGCTAGTGTCAGCAGGGTTTATAATTCACCCCTCCACTTT.

The count of this clone is one. The chain employs TRBV6-5 and TRBJ1-1, with D perhaps matching TRBD1 (5 bases). Germline CDR1 is MNHEY and CDR2 is SVGAGI. Trimming took 4 bases from V and 4 from J, leaving 10 bases between them. The CDR3 consists of 13 residues. The chain's CDR3 is CASSFSGSTEAFF. The CDR3 DNA sequence: TGTGCCAGCAGTTTCTCAGGGAGCACTGAAGCTTTCTTT.

The V and J genes are TRBV6-5 and TRBJ2-7; 8 nucleotides line up with TRBD1. Germline V gene lookup returns CDR1 MNHEY and CDR2 SVGAGI. V trimming: 0 bases; J trimming: 2 bases; junction bases outside the gene matches: 3. The CDR3 consists of 15 residues. The CDR3 loop reads CASSYSTGAPYEQYF. CDR3 DNA sequence: TGTGCCAGCAGTTACTCGACAGGGGCCCCCTACGAGCAGTACTTC.

V and J are TRBV4-2 and TRBJ2-7, with TRBD2 matching 9 bases. The V segment lost 0 bases and the J segment 6 bases; nucleotides outside the gene matches: 6. This CDR3 spans 15 amino acids. The V gene's germline CDR1 is LGHNA and CDR2 YNFKEQ. This CDR3 reads CASSQEGGRGVEQYF. In DNA form, the CDR3 reads TGTGCCAGCAGCCAAGAAGGCGGGAGGGGGGTCGAGCAGTACTTC.

The rearrangement uses TRBV2 and TRBJ1-1; no definite D call. CDR3 length equals 13 residues. V dropped 5 bases and J dropped 4 bases, with 11 bases sitting between them. Looked up from germline, CDR1 is SNHLY and CDR2 is FYNNEI. This CDR3 is CASSSDTFTEAFF. CDR3 nucleotide sequence: TGTGCCAGCAGTTCAGACACCTTCACTGAAGCTTTCTTT.

This chain links TRBV19 with TRBJ1-1, with 8 nucleotides matching TRBD1. CDR3 length: 14 residues. Germline V gene lookup returns CDR1 LNHDA and CDR2 SQIVND (reference sequence). Trimming removed 6 bases from V and 7 bases from J; junction bases left unmatched: 10. The CDR3 region has the DNA TGTGCCAGTAGCCAACAGGGGGTTCGTGGTGAAGCTTTCTTT. This sequence encodes CASSQQGVRGEAFF.

The V gene is TRBV7-6, the J gene TRBJ2-5, with D possibly TRBD2 on 6 matching bases. Between the trimmed V and J ends, which lost 5 bases and 1 base, there was a span of 20 bases. This CDR3 is built from 17 residues. Germline V CDR1 and CDR2: SGHVS, FNYEAQ. Here the CDR3 reads CASSLGTSGAAQETQYF. In DNA, the CDR3 is TGTGCCAGCAGCCTCGGAACTTCGGGAGCCGCCCAAGAGACCCAGTACTTC.

This chain joins TRBV30 and TRBJ1-2, with D tentatively TRBD1 (6 bases). Germline V gene sequence: CDR1 GTSNPN, CDR2 SVGIG (reference sequence). The CDR3 is 15 residues long. The V end lost 4 bases, the J end lost 1 base, and 16 bases lay between the germline ends. CDR3 region: CAWNMVAGVNYGYTF. Here the CDR3 DNA reads TGTGCCTGGAATATGGTGGCAGGGGTTAACTATGGCTACACCTTC. The whole variable domain, filled in from reference TRBV30 and TRBJ1-2, reads SQTIHQWPATLVQPVGSPLSLECTVEGTSNPNLYWYRQAAGRGLQLLFYSVGIGQISSEVPQNLSASRPQDRQFILSSKKLLLSDSGFYLCAWNMVAGVNYGYTFGSGTRLTVV.

This chain joins TRBV27 and TRBJ1-6; possible D gene TRBD1, 5 bases. Germline V gene sequence: CDR1 MNHEY, CDR2 SMNVEV (reference sequence). CDR3 length: 15 amino acids. Trimming removed 5 bases at V and 10 bases at J, with 18 bases between. Written as DNA, the CDR3 is TGTGCCAGCAGTACCCCGGGGGGAGGCGAGTCACCCCTCCACTTT. Encoded protein: CASSTPGGGESPLHF.

V is TRBV5-6 and J is TRBJ2-3; D is undetermined. The CDR3 sequence is 15 residues long. V gave up 0 bases and J gave up 7 bases, with 15 bases separating them. Germline V gene sequence: CDR1 SGHDT, CDR2 YYEEEE. Here the CDR3 reads CASSLEDLVRNTQYF. As DNA, the CDR3 is TGTGCCAGCAGCTTGGAAGACCTAGTTAGAAATACGCAGTATTTT.

The J gene is TRBJ1-1, the V gene TRBV6-1; 10 positions match TRBD1. Germline V lookup: CDR1 MNHNS, CDR2 SASEGT. V dropped 3 bases and J dropped 3; count of bases not matched to a gene: 1. The CDR3 is made up of 14 amino acids. The CDR3, as DNA: TGTGCCAGCAGTGATGGGACAGGGGACACTGAAGCTTTCTTT. It yields the protein CASSDGTGDTEAFF.

The CDR3, as DNA: TGTGCCAGCAGCTTGTCGGGACAGGGCTATGGCTACACCTTC. Amino acid sequence: CASSLSGQGYGYTF. This chain joins TRBV5-5 and TRBJ1-2; 9 bases fit TRBD1. This CDR3 region has 14 residues. J gave up 4 bases and V 1 base, and 2 bases lay outside the gene matches. The germline V gene has CDR1 SGHKS and CDR2 YYEKEE (reference sequence).

This clone has just one count. The J gene is TRBJ1-6, the V gene TRBV9; 7 bases agree with TRBD1. The V and J ends lost 0 bases and 8 bases, in that order; junction bases with no gene match: 5. CDR1 and CDR2 from the germline V gene are SGDLS and YYNGEE. CDR3 length equals 15 residues. CDR3 sequence (DNA): TGTGCCAGCAGCGTAGGAGGGGGCGAAGATTCACCCCTCCACTTT. Its protein product is CASSVGGGEDSPLHF.

CDR3 DNA: TGTGCCAGCAGCTTAGGGGGCTCTAGCACAGATACGCAGTATTTT. This gives the protein CASSLGGSSTDTQYF. The rearrangement uses TRBV5-6 and TRBJ2-3; 7 nucleotides match TRBD1. The CDR3 length is 15 residues. From germline, CDR1 is SGHDT and CDR2 YYEEEE. J gave up 0 bases and V 2 bases, and 3 bases lay outside the gene matches.

The chain has TRBV28 and TRBJ1-2, with 9 bases identical to TRBD1. The CDR3 is 14 amino acids. Per the germline V gene, CDR1 is MDHEN and CDR2 is SYDVKM. The V and J ends lost 6 bases and 3 bases, in that order; junction bases with no gene match: 5. The CDR3 region is CASSGTGRDYGYTF. The DNA of the CDR3 is TGTGCCAGCAGCGGGACAGGGAGGGACTATGGCTACACCTTC.